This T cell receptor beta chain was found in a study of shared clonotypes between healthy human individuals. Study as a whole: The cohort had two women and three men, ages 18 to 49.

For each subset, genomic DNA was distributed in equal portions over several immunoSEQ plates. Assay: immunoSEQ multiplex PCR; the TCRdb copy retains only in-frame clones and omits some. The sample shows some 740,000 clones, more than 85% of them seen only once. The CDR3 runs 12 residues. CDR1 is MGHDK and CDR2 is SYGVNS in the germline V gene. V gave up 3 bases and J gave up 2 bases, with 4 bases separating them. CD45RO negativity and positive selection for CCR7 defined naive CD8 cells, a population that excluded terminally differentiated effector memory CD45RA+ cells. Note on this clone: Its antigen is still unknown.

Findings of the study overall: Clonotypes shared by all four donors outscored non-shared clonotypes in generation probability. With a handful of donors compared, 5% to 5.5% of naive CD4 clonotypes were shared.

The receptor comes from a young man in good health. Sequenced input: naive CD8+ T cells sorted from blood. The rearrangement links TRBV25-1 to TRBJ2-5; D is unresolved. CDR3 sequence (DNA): TGTGCCAGCAGTGAGGGACAAGAGACCCAGTACTTC. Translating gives CASSEGQETQYF.